Presented here are 14 T cell receptor beta chains from one specimen sequenced in a study of regulatory T cells in long-lasting Graves disease (dated by TCRdb to the early 2020s). The protocol used for the library was multiplex PCR. Data came from an Illumina HiSeq 4000. iRepertoire HTBI primers and Arm-PCR amplification of CDR3 regions were used to construct TCR beta libraries. Using fastp at Q25 and MiXCR, TCRdb reprocessed the public reads and kept productive beta chains. CDR3 protein duplicates are merged, each entry listing the most common genes and DNA. This sample holds roughly 420,000 distinct CDR3 sequences; about 15% were observed only once. The top ten clonotypes cover roughly 15% of the sample. This specimen's time point label, per the study, means: newly diagnosed GD, antithyroid drugs for less than 3 months. For both TCR sequencing and RNA sequencing, RNA was extracted from PBMCs in TRIzol.

The data also belong to a second study, concerning T cells in Graves' hyperthyroidism and ophthalmopathy.

Sequenced here: peripheral blood mononuclear cells (PBMCs), sampled at new diagnosis, from a patient treated with antithyroid drugs. The receptors were gathered from a woman aged 50 to 60 with Graves disease. Donor details come from another sample of the same person, matched by shared clones.

About this clonotype: A much larger clone sits a single nucleotide away, making a read error possible. This chain connects TRBV7-9 to TRBJ2-2; tentative D call: TRBD1 (6 bases). CDR3 size: 16 residues. Germline V gene lookup returns CDR1 SEHNR and CDR2 FQNEAQ (reference sequence). The germline V and J ends were trimmed by 5 bases and 3 bases, with 16 bases remaining between them. The CDR3 sequence: CASSPPRTAYTGELFF. CDR3 nucleotides: TGTGCCAGCAGCCCTCCCAGGACAGCGTACACCGGGGAGCTGTTTTTT.

In its sample, this clonotype was seen many times. The V gene is TRBV11-2, the J gene TRBJ2-7, with no clear D. V shed 0 bases and J shed 3 bases, with 12 bases lying between them. This CDR3 has 15 amino acids. Germline V lookup: CDR1 SGHAT, CDR2 FQNNGV. The CDR3 region has the DNA TGTGCCAGCAGCTTAGATTCACTTGCCGGCTACGAGCAGTACTTC. It translates to CASSLDSLAGYEQYF.

This clonotype was observed at least ten times. The chain is built from TRBV29-1 and TRBJ2-3; 7 bases fit TRBD2. Germline loops: CDR1 SQVTM, CDR2 ANQGSEA. CDR3 length: 14 amino acids. The J segment lost 3 bases and the V segment lost 4 bases, leaving 7 bases of the junction unmatched. The CDR3 here is CSVAPGGGTDTQYF. For the CDR3, the DNA is TGCAGCGTTGCGCCGGGAGGAGGGACAGATACGCAGTATTTT.

The rearrangement links TRBV4-1 to TRBJ1-6, with D unclear. The V gene's germline CDR1 is MGHRA and CDR2 YSYEKL. V gave up 0 bases and J gave up 13 bases, with 10 bases separating them. This CDR3 region has 13 residues. For the CDR3, the DNA is TGCGCCAGCAGCCAAGAGTCACCGGGTCCCCTCCACTTT. It is translated as CASSQESPGPLHF.

A few counts support this clonotype. V and J are TRBV29-1 and TRBJ2-3; TRBD1 aligns across 9 bases. Germline V gene sequence: CDR1 SQVTM, CDR2 ANQGSEA. Trimming took 5 bases from V and 3 from J; bases not matched to a gene: 6. The CDR3 totals 14 residues. DNA of the CDR3: TGCAGCGTTAAGGGACAGGGAAGGACAGATACGCAGTATTTT. Its protein product is CSVKGQGRTDTQYF.

This clonotype showed up many times. The rearrangement joins TRBV11-2 to TRBJ2-5; no clear D gene. The CDR3 is 11 residues long. Germline V gene sequence: CDR1 SGHAT, CDR2 FQNNGV. The V end was cut by 5 bases, the J end by 5 bases, with 6 bases between. CDR3 DNA: TGTGCCAGCAGCCTCATGGAGACCCAGTACTTC. Translating gives CASSLMETQYF.

At least ten counts were recorded for this clonotype. This chain joins TRBV5-1 and TRBJ2-1, with D maybe TRBD2 (6 bases). V was cut by 3 bases and J by 0 bases, with 16 bases left in between. The CDR3 extends over 17 amino acids. Germline CDR1 is SGHRS and CDR2 is YFSETQ. The CDR3 DNA follows: TGCGCCAGCAGCTCGGCTCTTGACGGGAGCTCCTACAATGAGCAGTTCTTC. The encoded protein is CASSSALDGSSYNEQFF. Full variable domain (remainder filled in from reference TRBV5-1 and TRBJ2-1): KAGVTQTPRYLIKTRGQQVTLSCSPISGHRSVSWYQQTPGQGLQFLFEYFSETQRNKGNFPGRFSGRQFSNSRSEMNVSTLELGDSALYLCASSSALDGSSYNEQFFGPGTRLTVL.

The chain couples TRBV7-9 to TRBJ1-1; possibly TRBD1 for D (5 bases). CDR1 and CDR2 (germline): SEHNR, FQNEAQ (reference sequence). Deletions cut 4 bases from V and 5 bases from J, with 14 bases between. This CDR3 is built from 14 residues. This chain's CDR3 is CASSWGEGWTEAFF. The CDR3 bases are TGTGCCAGCAGCTGGGGGGAGGGTTGGACTGAAGCTTTCTTT.

This clonotype was picked up many times. The gene calls are TRBV10-3 and TRBJ1-2, with D maybe TRBD1 (6 bases). Germline CDR1 reads ENHRY; CDR2 reads SYGVKD. Trimming removed 6 bases at V and 4 bases at J, with 18 bases between. The CDR3 sequence is 15 residues long. The CDR3 region is CAIRDSGIRGYGYTF. Written as DNA, the CDR3 is TGTGCCATCAGGGACTCCGGGATCAGGGGCTATGGCTACACCTTC.

This clonotype was seen many times. In DNA form, the CDR3 reads TGTGCCAGCAGCCCAACCCGACAGGGGAACACTGAAGCTTTCTTT. This gives the protein CASSPTRQGNTEAFF. The genes are TRBV27 and TRBJ1-1; the match to TRBD1 covers 7 bases. V was pared by 6 bases and J by 1 base, with 8 bases of the junction left unmatched. Germline-derived CDR1 and CDR2 are MNHEY and SMNVEV (reference sequence). The CDR3 is 15 amino acids.

There are a few counts of this clonotype. This sequence joins TRBV10-3 and TRBJ2-2, with D perhaps TRBD2 (6 bases). CDR3 size: 13 residues. CDR1 ENHRY and CDR2 SYGVKD come from the germline V gene. V dropped 6 bases and J dropped 3 bases, with 8 bases sitting between them. This CDR3 is CAIRRDDTGELFF. CDR3 DNA sequence: TGTGCCATCAGGCGGGACGACACCGGGGAGCTGTTTTTT.

The gene calls are TRBV29-1 and TRBJ1-2; unclear D gene. Deletions cut 3 bases from V and 2 bases from J, with 7 bases between. The CDR3 runs 12 residues. CDR1 is SQVTM, CDR2 ANQGSEA, per germline. Here the CDR3 DNA reads TGCAGCGTTGATTTGCAGAACTATGGCTACACCTTC. Translating gives CSVDLQNYGYTF.

This clonotype was picked up a small number of times. The chain combines TRBV9 with TRBJ2-2; TRBD2 agrees at 10 bases. With 4 bases clipped from V and 4 bases from J, the junction kept 10 bases outside the gene matches. Germline V gives CDR1 SGDLS, CDR2 YYNGEE. The CDR3 runs 17 residues. The DNA for the CDR3 is TGTGCCAGCAGCCCCTCCCCCGGGACTAGCGCCACCGGGGAGCTGTTTTTT. Translated, it gives CASSPSPGTSATGELFF.

This clonotype turned up a few times. V is TRBV9 and J is TRBJ2-5; TRBD2 agrees at 7 bases. Germline values: CDR1 SGDLS, CDR2 YYNGEE. V lost 0 bases and J lost 4; bases outside the gene matches: 3. The CDR3 runs to 14 residues. As DNA, the CDR3 is TGTGCCAGCAGCGTAGCTAGCGGCGGAGAGACCCAGTACTTC. This encodes CASSVASGGETQYF.